Listed below are T cell receptor beta chains from one sample, sequenced in a study of blood T cells in healthy people across ages. MiXCR was run by TCRdb on the 5' RACE reads, yielding one entry per CDR3 protein. Seen here are some 790,000 distinct CDR3 sequences, more than 25% observed once, and the top ten hold 17%. Sequenced: blood. Every receptor here comes from an elderly woman in good health. CDR3s include the opening cysteine and the closing phenylalanine or tryptophan. Fields, in order: J gene, D gene, clone size, V gene, CDR3 protein, CDR3 DNA. The D gene is left open where the match is weak. Where a row states a size, it is once, few, many or the class of an expanded clone; other rows omit it.

TRBJ2-3,TRBD1,.,TRBV7-9,CASSSGDRPRTDTQYF,TGTGCCAGCAGCTCAGGGGACAGGCCTCGGACAGATACGCAGTATTTT
TRBJ2-1,.,many,TRBV3-1,CASKPDPPSNEQFF,TGTGCCAGCAAACCGGACCCCCCGTCCAATGAGCAGTTCTTC
TRBJ1-1,TRBD1,many,TRBV7-9,CASSPQGGNTEAFF,TGTGCCAGCAGTCCCCAGGGGGGGAACACTGAAGCTTTCTTT
TRBJ1-4,.,few,TRBV6-2/TRBV6-3,CAISKETNEKLFF,TGTGCCATCTCGAAGGAGACTAATGAAAAACTGTTTTTT
TRBJ2-3,TRBD2,many,TRBV29-1,CSARAGITDTQYF,TGCAGCGCCCGAGCGGGGATCACAGATACGCAGTATTTT
TRBJ1-2,TRBD1,many,TRBV3-1,CASSRQGGIYGYTF,TGTGCCAGCAGCCGACAGGGGGGGATCTATGGCTACACCTTC
TRBJ1-4,.,.,TRBV2,CASSARQGREKLFF,TGTGCCAGCTCCGCACGGCAGGGAAGGGAAAAACTGTTTTTT
TRBJ1-2,.,many,TRBV20-1,CSAPDGNYGYTF,TGCAGTGCACCGGACGGGAACTATGGCTACACCTTC
TRBJ2-1,.,.,TRBV7-2,CASSLGDSLNEQFF,TGTGCCAGCAGCTTGGGAGACTCCTTGAATGAGCAGTTCTTC
TRBJ2-7,TRBD1,.,TRBV2,CASTQTGATYEQYF,TGTGCCAGCACCCAGACAGGGGCTACCTACGAGCAGTACTTC
TRBJ1-2,.,many,TRBV27,CASGPRGTVNYGYTF,TGTGCCAGCGGCCCCCGTGGCACAGTAAACTATGGCTACACCTTC
TRBJ1-5,TRBD1,few,TRBV6-5,CASSSGQGALSGNQPQHF,TGTGCCAGCAGTTCCGGACAGGGGGCCTTGTCCGGCAATCAGCCCCAGCATTTT
TRBJ2-5,.,few,TRBV6-2/TRBV6-3,CASSYPKGTGVETQYF,TGTGCCAGCAGTTACCCGAAAGGGACCGGCGTAGAGACCCAGTACTTC
TRBJ1-6,.,few,TRBV6-1,CASSEAGRNSPLHF,TGTGCCAGCAGTGAAGCAGGGCGGAATTCACCCCTCCACTTT
TRBJ2-3,.,many,TRBV5-1,CASSLASKNTQYF,TGCGCCAGCAGCTTGGCTAGTAAGAATACGCAGTATTTT
TRBJ2-7,.,.,TRBV6-5,CASSAGRFYEQYF,TGTGCCAGCAGCGCGGGACGATTCTACGAGCAGTACTTC
TRBJ1-5,.,.,TRBV2,CTSRREGFNNQPQHF,TGTACCAGCAGAAGAGAGGGTTTTAACAATCAGCCCCAGCATTTT
TRBJ1-2,.,.,TRBV7-9,CASSLAYLEEWGGYTF,TGTGCCAGCAGCTTAGCGTACTTGGAGGAATGGGGTGGCTACACCTTC
TRBJ1-1,.,few,TRBV30,CAWSRGADTEAFF,TGTGCCTGGAGTCGGGGTGCGGACACTGAAGCTTTCTTT
TRBJ2-5,TRBD2,many,TRBV12-3/TRBV12-4,CASSSLSGAGTQYF,TGTGCCAGCAGTTCACTTAGCGGGGCGGGGACCCAGTACTTC
TRBJ2-1,.,.,TRBV7-2,CASSLGGAGALMKFF,TGTGCCAGCAGCTTAGGGGGGGCGGGGGCCTTAATGAAGTTCTTC
TRBJ2-5,.,many,TRBV20-1,CSATIQLTQDLYF,TGCAGTGCTACAATTCAACTTACTCAGGATCTGTACTTC
TRBJ1-2,.,.,TRBV5-4,CASSLGGFGGYTF,TGTGCCAGCAGCTTGGGAGGGTTCGGGGGCTACACCTTC
TRBJ2-7,TRBD1,few,TRBV18,CASSPGQGIAYEQYF,TGTGCCAGCTCACCCGGACAGGGGATTGCCTACGAGCAGTACTTC
TRBJ1-5,.,many,TRBV7-2,CASSPRVKMGNQPQHF,TGTGCCAGCAGCCCCCGAGTTAAGATGGGCAATCAGCCCCAGCATTTT
TRBJ1-6,.,.,TRBV7-6,CASSAGGKGSPLHF,TGTGCCAGCAGTGCTGGGGGGAAGGGTTCACCCCTCCACTTT
TRBJ1-5,TRBD1,few,TRBV7-9,CASSLGQGDYNNQPQHF,TGTGCCAGCAGCTTAGGACAGGGGGACTACAACAATCAGCCCCAGCATTTT
TRBJ2-2,TRBD1,.,TRBV4-1,CASSQDGTGMGTGELFF,TGCGCCAGCAGCCAAGATGGGACAGGGATGGGTACCGGGGAGCTGTTTTTT
TRBJ2-5,TRBD2,many,TRBV6-2/TRBV6-3,CASRGFPKRGGQETQYF,TGTGCCAGCAGGGGATTCCCTAAGCGGGGGGGCCAAGAGACCCAGTACTTC
TRBJ2-3,TRBD2,many,TRBV6-6,CASSTSGGRDTQYF,TGTGCCAGCAGTACTAGCGGGGGGCGAGATACGCAGTATTTT
TRBJ2-3,.,many,TRBV4-3,CASSDLSTDTQYF,TGCGCCAGCAGCGACCTAAGCACAGATACGCAGTATTTT
TRBJ2-3,TRBD1,many,TRBV6-5,CASSYSGQVITDTQYF,TGTGCCAGCAGTTATTCTGGACAGGTTATCACAGATACGCAGTATTTT
TRBJ2-1,TRBD2,many,TRBV27,CASSSSLIGGRPYNEQFF,TGTGCCAGCAGTTCAAGCTTAATCGGGGGGAGGCCCTACAATGAGCAGTTCTTC
TRBJ2-3,TRBD1,many,TRBV7-2,CASSPRTGVADTQYF,TGTGCCAGCAGCCCGCGGACAGGGGTGGCAGATACGCAGTATTTT
TRBJ2-5,TRBD2,.,TRBV20-1,CSANRLAGGEETQYF,TGCAGTGCTAACCGACTAGCGGGGGGTGAAGAGACCCAGTACTTC
TRBJ2-2,.,.,TRBV2,CASSEMGGGAPGELFF,TGTGCCAGCAGTGAGATGGGAGGGGGCGCCCCCGGGGAGCTGTTTTTT
TRBJ2-2,.,once,TRBV2,CASSETRANTGELFF,TGTGCCAGCAGTGAAACCCGAGCGAACACCGGGGAGCTGTTTTTT
TRBJ2-3,.,many,TRBV5-4,CASSNRVTQYF,TGTGCCAGCAGCAACAGGGTTACGCAGTATTTT